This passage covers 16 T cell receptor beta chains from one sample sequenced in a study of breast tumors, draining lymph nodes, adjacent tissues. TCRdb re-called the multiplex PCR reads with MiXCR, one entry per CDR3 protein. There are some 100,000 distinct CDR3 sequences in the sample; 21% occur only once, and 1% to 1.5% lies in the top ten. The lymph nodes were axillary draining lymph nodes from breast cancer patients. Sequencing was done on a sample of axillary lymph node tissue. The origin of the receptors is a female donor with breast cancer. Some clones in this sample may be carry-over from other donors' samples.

The DNA for the CDR3 is TGTGCCAGCAGTTACGCTAGGGGGTCTGATCAGCCCCAGCATTTT. As protein: CASSYARGSDQPQHF. The J gene is TRBJ1-5, the V gene TRBV27; tentative D call: TRBD1 (6 bases). V was clipped by 4 bases and J by 5 bases, with 15 bases between them. Looked up from germline, CDR1 is MNHEY and CDR2 is SMNVEV (reference sequence). This CDR3 contains 15 residues.

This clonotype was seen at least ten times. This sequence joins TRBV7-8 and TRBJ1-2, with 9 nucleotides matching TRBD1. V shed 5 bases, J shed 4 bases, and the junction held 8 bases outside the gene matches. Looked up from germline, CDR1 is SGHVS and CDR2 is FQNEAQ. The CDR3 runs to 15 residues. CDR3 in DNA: TGTGCCAGCAGCACAGGGACAGGGCTAATCTATGGCTACACCTTC. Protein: CASSTGTGLIYGYTF.

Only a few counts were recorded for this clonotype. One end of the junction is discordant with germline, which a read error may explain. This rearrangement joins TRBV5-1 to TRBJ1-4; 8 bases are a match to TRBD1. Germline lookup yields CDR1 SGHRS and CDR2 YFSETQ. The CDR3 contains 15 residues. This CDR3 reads CASSSWTGTHEKLFF. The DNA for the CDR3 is TGTGCCAGCAGCTCCTGGACAGGGACGCACGAAAAACTGTTTTTT.

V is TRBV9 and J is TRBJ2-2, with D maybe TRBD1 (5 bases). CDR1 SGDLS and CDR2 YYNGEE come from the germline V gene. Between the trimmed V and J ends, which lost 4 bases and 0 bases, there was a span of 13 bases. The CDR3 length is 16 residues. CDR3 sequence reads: CASSPPQGTNTGELFF. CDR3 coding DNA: TGTGCCAGCAGCCCCCCGCAGGGTACGAACACCGGGGAGCTGTTTTTT.

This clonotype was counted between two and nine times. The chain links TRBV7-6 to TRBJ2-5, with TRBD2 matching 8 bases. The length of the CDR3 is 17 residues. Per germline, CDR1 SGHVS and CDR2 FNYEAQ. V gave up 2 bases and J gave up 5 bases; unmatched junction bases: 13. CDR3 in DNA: TGTGCCAGCAGCTTAAAGACCACGGGGGGGGGGACGGAGACCCAGTACTTC. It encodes CASSLKTTGGGTETQYF.

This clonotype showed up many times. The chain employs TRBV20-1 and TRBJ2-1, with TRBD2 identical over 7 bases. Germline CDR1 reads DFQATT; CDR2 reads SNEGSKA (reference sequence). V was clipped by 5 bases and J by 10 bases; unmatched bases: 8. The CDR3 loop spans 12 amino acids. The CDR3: CSAHPGGGEQFF. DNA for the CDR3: TGCAGTGCTCACCCGGGGGGTGGCGAGCAGTTCTTC.

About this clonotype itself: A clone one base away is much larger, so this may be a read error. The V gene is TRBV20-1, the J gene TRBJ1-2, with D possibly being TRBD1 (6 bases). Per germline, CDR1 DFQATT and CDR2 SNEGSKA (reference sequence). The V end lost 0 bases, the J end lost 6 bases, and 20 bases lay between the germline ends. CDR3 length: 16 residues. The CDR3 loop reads CSARDGEGGIDHGYTF. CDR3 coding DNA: TGCAGTGCTAGAGATGGGGAGGGGGGCATCGACCATGGCTACACCTTC.

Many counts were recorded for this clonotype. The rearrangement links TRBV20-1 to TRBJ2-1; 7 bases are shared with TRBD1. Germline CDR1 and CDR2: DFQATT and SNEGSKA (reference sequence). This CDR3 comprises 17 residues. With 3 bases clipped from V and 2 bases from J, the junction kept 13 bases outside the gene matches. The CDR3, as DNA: TGCAGTGCTAGTTCTCGCGGAGGACAGGTCACCTACAATGAGCAGTTCTTC. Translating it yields CSASSRGGQVTYNEQFF.

The CDR3 DNA sequence: TGTGCCAGCAGCCAAGCGACAGGGGGGAATGAAAAACTGTTTTTT. Its translation: CASSQATGGNEKLFF. The chain employs TRBV4-2 and TRBJ1-4; 9 bases match TRBD1. Trimming at V came to 1 base and at J to 5 bases, leaving 2 bases not matched to a gene. The CDR3 spans 15 residues. The germline V gene encodes CDR1 LGHNA and CDR2 YNFKEQ.

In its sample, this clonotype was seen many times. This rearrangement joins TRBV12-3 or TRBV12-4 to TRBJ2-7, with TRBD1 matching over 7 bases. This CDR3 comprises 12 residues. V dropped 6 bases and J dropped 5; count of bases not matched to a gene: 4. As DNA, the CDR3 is TGTGCCAGCAGGCTTGACAGGGACGAGCAGTACTTC. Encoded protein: CASRLDRDEQYF.

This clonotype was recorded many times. The CDR3 sequence is CASSFLSEGGYTF. The CDR3 coding sequence is TGTGCCAGCAGCTTCTTATCCGAAGGAGGCTACACCTTC. The chain carries TRBV11-2 and TRBJ1-2; D is undetermined. The CDR3 has 13 amino acids. Germline V CDR1 and CDR2: SGHAT, FQNNGV. The V end lost 3 bases, the J end lost 8 bases, and 13 bases lay between the germline ends.

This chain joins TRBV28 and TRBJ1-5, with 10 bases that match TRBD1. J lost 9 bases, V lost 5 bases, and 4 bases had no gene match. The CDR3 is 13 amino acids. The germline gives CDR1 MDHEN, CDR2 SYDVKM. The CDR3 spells CASSPDRGRPQHF. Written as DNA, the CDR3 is TGTGCCAGCAGTCCCGACAGGGGGCGGCCCCAGCATTTT.

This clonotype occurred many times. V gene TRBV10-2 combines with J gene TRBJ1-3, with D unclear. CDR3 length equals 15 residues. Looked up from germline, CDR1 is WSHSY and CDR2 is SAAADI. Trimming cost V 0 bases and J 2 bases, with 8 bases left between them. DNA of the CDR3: TGCGCCAGCAGTGAGTCGAAAGGGACTGGAAACACCATATATTTT. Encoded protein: CASSESKGTGNTIYF.

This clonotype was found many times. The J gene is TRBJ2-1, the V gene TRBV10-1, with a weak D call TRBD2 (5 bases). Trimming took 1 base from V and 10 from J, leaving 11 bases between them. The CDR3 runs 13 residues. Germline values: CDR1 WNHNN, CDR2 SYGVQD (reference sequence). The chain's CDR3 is CASSEWTDSEQFF. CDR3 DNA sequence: TGCGCCAGCAGTGAGTGGACGGACTCCGAGCAGTTCTTC.

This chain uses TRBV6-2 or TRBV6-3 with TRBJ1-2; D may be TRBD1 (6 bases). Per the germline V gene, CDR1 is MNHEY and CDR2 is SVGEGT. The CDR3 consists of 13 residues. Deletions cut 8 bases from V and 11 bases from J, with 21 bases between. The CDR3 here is CASRRTVDPKYTF. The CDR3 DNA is TGTGCCAGCCGCAGGACAGTGGACCCAAAGTACACCTTC.

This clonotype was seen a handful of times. The CDR3, as DNA: TGTGCCAGCAGCCACACTCCAGGGGACCCTGGAAACACCATATATTTT. Its protein is CASSHTPGDPGNTIYF. The genes are TRBV14 and TRBJ1-3; maybe TRBD1 (6 bases). Germline V gene data show CDR1 as SGHDN and CDR2 as FVKESK. The V gene lost 3 bases and the J gene lost 2 bases, with 14 bases spanning the gap. The CDR3 loop spans 16 amino acids.